Listed below are T cell receptor beta chains from one sample, sequenced in a study of cytotoxic CD8 clonotypes in ibrutinib-treated CLL. The assay was immunoSEQ multiplex PCR, and TCRdb's table has in-frame clones only and misses some. The sample contains a few hundred thousand clones, 60% to 75% of which appear only once. The specimen was PBMCs, collected after 24 months of ibrutinib treatment. These receptors all come from a human donor with chronic lymphocytic leukemia. Each CDR3 is given with its conserved first and last residue.

V gene: TRBV5-4; CDR3 protein: CASYSTGDYGYTF
V gene: TRBV29-1; CDR3 protein: CSVEGGYTEAFF
V gene: TRBV6-6; CDR3 protein: CASSYSGGEETQYF
V gene: TRBV11-2; CDR3 protein: CASSLNTGGYNEQFF
V gene: TRBV6-6; CDR3 protein: CASSYGTSKNTGELFF
V gene: TRBV5-1; CDR3 protein: CASSPGRLAGGQWNEQFF
V gene: TRBV28; CDR3 protein: CASKYRAGRQETQYF
V gene: TRBV27; CDR3 protein: CASSYGLVGGYEQYF
V gene: TRBV28; CDR3 protein: CASSLPGSYEQYF
V gene: TRBV5-1; CDR3 protein: CASSTTGNSYEQYF
V gene: TRBV5-6; CDR3 protein: CASSTTGLYYGYTF
V gene: TRBV29-1; CDR3 protein: CSVMTGISYEQYF
V gene: TRBV9; CDR3 protein: CASSDGIQGETQYF
V gene: TRBV9; CDR3 protein: CASSGDYGSSYEQYF
V gene: TRBV7-3; CDR3 protein: CASSLSDEQFF
V gene: TRBV7-3; CDR3 protein: CASSLRQAFYNEQFF
V gene: TRBV5-1; CDR3 protein: CASSLSGLYEQYF
V gene: TRBV7-9; CDR3 protein: CASSPFPGDEQYF
V gene: TRBV9; CDR3 protein: CASSPPLTGEQFF
V gene: TRBV18; CDR3 protein: CASSPPGVGYEQYF
V gene: TRBV5-6; CDR3 protein: CASSLFGEVEEQFF
V gene: TRBV7-8; CDR3 protein: CASSLATDPLNQPQHF
V gene: TRBV7-9; CDR3 protein: CASSLGLAGEQFF
V gene: TRBV6-5; CDR3 protein: CASSPRRESEAFF
V gene: TRBV5-1; CDR3 protein: CASSLEQSSYNEQFF
V gene: TRBV6-5; CDR3 protein: CASSYSASAETQYF
V gene: TRBV5-1; CDR3 protein: CASRTAGATYEQYF
V gene: TRBV14; CDR3 protein: CASSPQGGHRGPQYF
V gene: TRBV14; CDR3 protein: CASSQANGEQYF
V gene: TRBV2; CDR3 protein: CASSVRDTGNTIYF
V gene: TRBV28; CDR3 protein: CASSFRGGQPQHF
V gene: TRBV28; CDR3 protein: CASSPFAGNSYTF
V gene: TRBV28; CDR3 protein: CASSSRPYRGGSYEQYF
V gene: TRBV15; CDR3 protein: CATSRDGLRRGETQYF
V gene: TRBV28; CDR3 protein: CASSFRTIRGDQPQHF
V gene: TRBV29-1; CDR3 protein: CSVAVVLAGNEQFF
V gene: TRBV18; CDR3 protein: CASSPEKHSYGYTF
V gene: TRBV30; CDR3 protein: CACVKPRDRGPHGYTF
V gene: TRBV6-4; CDR3 protein: CASSDSPREVAGELFF
V gene: TRBV5-1; CDR3 protein: CASSLRHRQNTGELFF
V gene: TRBV6-5; CDR3 protein: CASRDRVDSPLHF
V gene: TRBV7-2; CDR3 protein: CASSFPGGGEQFF
V gene: TRBV29-1; CDR3 protein: CSVEGQDGLYEQYF
V gene: TRBV6-6; CDR3 protein: CASSYLKPQGVSGYTF
V gene: TRBV5-6; CDR3 protein: CASSPGGNEQFF
V gene: TRBV4-1; CDR3 protein: CASSQGEEHDGYTF
V gene: TRBV29-1; CDR3 protein: CSVSWAGEQYF
V gene: TRBV7-2; CDR3 protein: CASSFYDGSNTGELFF
V gene: TRBV28; CDR3 protein: CASSLYGGNTEAFF
V gene: TRBV20-1; CDR3 protein: CSARSTDTQYF
V gene: TRBV4-1; CDR3 protein: CASSQDLWGTFQETQYF
V gene: TRBV5-1; CDR3 protein: CASSSTLTGSGEKLFF
V gene: TRBV5-1; CDR3 protein: CASSLEGQGDEQYF
V gene: TRBV28; CDR3 protein: CASSLANYGYTF
V gene: TRBV9; CDR3 protein: CASSYRLADYEQYF
V gene: TRBV7-3; CDR3 protein: CASSSSSGSGTDTQYF
V gene: TRBV29-1; CDR3 protein: CSAPTGTSGNEQFF